This T cell receptor (beta chain) originates from a study of blood T cell repertoires in COVID-19. Using immunoSEQ multiplex PCR, the repertoire was profiled, and TCRdb retains in-frame clones only, with some absent. Among roughly 220,000 clones listed, roughly 90% were seen once. Participants were aged roughly 18 to 89 years from 20 to 30 US areas. From germline, CDR1 is MNHNS and CDR2 SASEGT. The CDR3 length is 17 residues. Losses at the gene ends were 2 bases for V and 4 bases for J; bases not matched to a gene: 12. The chain couples TRBV6-1 to TRBJ1-2; 8 bases are shared with TRBD1. Source material: PBMCs or T cells enriched from blood (not recorded which). The TCR comes from a woman under 40 who had recovered from COVID-19. CDR3 region: CASSESQGDRFLYGYTF. CDR3 in DNA: TGTGCCAGCAGTGAATCCCAGGGGGACAGGTTCCTCTATGGCTACACCTTC.